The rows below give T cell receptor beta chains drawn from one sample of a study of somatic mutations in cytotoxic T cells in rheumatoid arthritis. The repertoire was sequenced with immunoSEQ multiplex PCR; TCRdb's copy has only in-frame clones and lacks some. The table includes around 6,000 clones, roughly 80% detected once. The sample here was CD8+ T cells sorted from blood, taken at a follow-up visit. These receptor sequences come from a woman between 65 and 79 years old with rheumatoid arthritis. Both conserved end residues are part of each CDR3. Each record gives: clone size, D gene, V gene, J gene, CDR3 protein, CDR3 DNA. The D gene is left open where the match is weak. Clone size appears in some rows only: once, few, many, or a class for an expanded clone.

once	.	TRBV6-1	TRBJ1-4	CATSIEGRAREKLFF	TGTGCCACCTCGATTGAGGGTAGGGCGAGGGAAAAACTGTTTTTT
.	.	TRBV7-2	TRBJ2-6	CASSSGANVLTF	TGTGCCAGCAGCTCTGGGGCCAACGTCCTGACTTTC
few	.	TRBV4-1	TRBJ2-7	CASSPTGRGPSYEQYF	TGCGCCAGCAGCCCCACGGGGAGGGGGCCTTCCTACGAGCAGTACTTC
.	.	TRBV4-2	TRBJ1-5	CASSSWSNQPQHF	TGTGCCAGCAGTAGTTGGAGCAATCAGCCCCAGCATTTT
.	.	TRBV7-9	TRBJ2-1	CASKDRLVDEQFF	TGTGCCAGCAAAGATCGACTAGTAGATGAGCAGTTCTTC
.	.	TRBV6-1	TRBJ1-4	CASSEEEGSNEKLFF	TGTGCCAGCAGTGAAGAGGAGGGCAGCAATGAAAAACTGTTTTTT
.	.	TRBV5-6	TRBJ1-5	CASSAGAQPQHF	TGTGCCAGCAGCGCGGGGGCTCAGCCCCAGCATTTT
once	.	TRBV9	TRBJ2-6	CASSGEASGGEGANVLTF	TGTGCCAGCAGCGGAGAGGCTAGTGGAGGGGAAGGGGCCAACGTCCTGACTTTC
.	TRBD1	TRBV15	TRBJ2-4	CATSTRDRGLSIQYF	TGTGCCACCAGCACCAGGGACAGGGGTTTGAGCATTCAGTACTTC
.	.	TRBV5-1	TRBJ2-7	CASSFEKGEQYF	TGCGCCAGCAGCTTCGAGAAGGGGGAGCAGTACTTC
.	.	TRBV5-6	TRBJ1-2	CASSLYPQVNYGYTF	TGTGCCAGCAGCTTGTATCCCCAGGTCAACTATGGCTACACCTTC
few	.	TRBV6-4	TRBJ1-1	CASSDKANTEAFF	TGTGCCAGCAGTGACAAAGCTAACACTGAAGCTTTCTTT
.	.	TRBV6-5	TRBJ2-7	CASSYDTSYEQYF	TGTGCCAGCAGTTACGACACCTCCTACGAGCAGTACTTC
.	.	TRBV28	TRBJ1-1	CASSGDGTEAFF	TGTGCCAGCAGTGGGGACGGGACTGAAGCTTTCTTT
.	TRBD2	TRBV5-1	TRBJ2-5	CASSPRSSGRREETQYF	TGCGCCAGCAGCCCGCGGTCTAGCGGGAGGAGGGAAGAGACCCAGTACTTC
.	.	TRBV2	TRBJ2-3	CASSEVSPRGTQYF	TGTGCCAGCAGTGAAGTTAGCCCGCGTGGTACGCAGTATTTT
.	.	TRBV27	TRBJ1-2	CASSSSANYGYTF	TGTGCCAGCAGTTCCTCAGCTAACTATGGCTACACCTTC
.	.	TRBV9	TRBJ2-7	CASSVGGTYEQYF	TGTGCCAGCAGCGTTGGGGGGACCTACGAGCAGTACTTC
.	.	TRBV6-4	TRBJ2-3	CASSDEGGGGADTQYF	TGTGCCAGCAGTGACGAGGGGGGCGGCGGGGCAGATACGCAGTATTTT
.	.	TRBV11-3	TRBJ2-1	CASSLWNSEAGGRYNEQFF	TGTGCCAGCAGCTTATGGAATTCGGAGGCCGGGGGGCGCTACAATGAGCAGTTCTTC
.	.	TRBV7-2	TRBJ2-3	CASSLSADTQYF	TGTGCCAGCAGCCTCTCTGCAGATACGCAGTATTTT
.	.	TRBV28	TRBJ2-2	CASSLFYGNTGELFF	TGTGCCAGCAGTTTATTCTACGGGAACACCGGGGAGCTGTTTTTT
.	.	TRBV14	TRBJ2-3	CASSQVPWADGTDTQYF	TGTGCCAGCAGCCAAGTACCTTGGGCCGACGGCACAGATACGCAGTATTTT
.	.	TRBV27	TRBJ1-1	CASSPSKGLLNTEAFF	TGTGCCAGCAGTCCCTCAAAGGGACTGTTGAACACTGAAGCTTTCTTT
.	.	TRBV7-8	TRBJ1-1	CASSSRRQEAFF	TGTGCCAGCAGCTCCCGGCGGCAGGAAGCTTTCTTT
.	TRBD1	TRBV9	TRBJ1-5	CASSAGDRGRAQPQHF	TGTGCCAGCAGCGCGGGGGACAGGGGAAGGGCTCAGCCCCAGCATTTT
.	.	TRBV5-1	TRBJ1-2	CASSLGLGGQDGYTF	TGCGCCAGCAGCTTGGGACTCGGGGGTCAGGATGGCTACACCTTC
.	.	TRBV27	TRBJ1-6	CASSQGGSPLHF	TGTGCCAGCAGTCAAGGGGGATCCCCCCTCCACTTT
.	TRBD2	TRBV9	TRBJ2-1	CASSDSGSSYNEQFF	TGTGCCAGCAGCGATAGCGGGAGCTCCTACAATGAGCAGTTCTTC
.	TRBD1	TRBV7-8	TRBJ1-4	CASSWGLTGPNEKLFF	TGTGCCAGCAGCTGGGGGTTGACAGGGCCGAATGAAAAACTGTTTTTT
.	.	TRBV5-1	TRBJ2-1	CASSFNNEQFF	TGCGCCAGCAGCTTTAACAATGAGCAGTTCTTC
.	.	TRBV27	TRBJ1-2	CASRGVFLGAGEFSYGYTF	TGTGCCAGCAGGGGGGTTTTTTTGGGGGCCGGAGAGTTTAGCTATGGCTACACCTTC
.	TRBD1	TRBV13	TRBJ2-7	CASSPTGASWNEQYF	TGTGCCAGCAGCCCCACAGGGGCGTCTTGGAACGAGCAGTACTTC
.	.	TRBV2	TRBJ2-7	CASLAPWEEQYF	TGTGCCAGCCTGGCCCCTTGGGAGGAGCAGTACTTC
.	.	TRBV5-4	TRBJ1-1	CASSLGQNMNTEAFF	TGTGCCAGCAGCCTCGGACAAAACATGAACACTGAAGCTTTCTTT
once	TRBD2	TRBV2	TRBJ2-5	CASSHPTSGGPETQYF	TGTGCCAGCAGTCACCCGACTAGCGGGGGGCCAGAGACCCAGTACTTC
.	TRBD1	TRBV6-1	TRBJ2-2	CASSSGQGSGELFF	TGTGCCAGCAGCTCGGGACAGGGGAGCGGGGAGCTGTTTTTT
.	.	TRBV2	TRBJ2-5	CASIRSQGLAETQYF	TGTGCCAGCATCCGCTCGCAGGGTCTCGCTGAGACCCAGTACTTC
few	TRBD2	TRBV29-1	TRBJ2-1	CSVGASGSISFF	TGCAGCGTTGGGGCTAGCGGGAGTATTTCGTTCTTC
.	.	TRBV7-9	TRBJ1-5	CASSYGAQPQHF	TGTGCCAGCAGCTACGGGGCTCAGCCCCAGCATTTT
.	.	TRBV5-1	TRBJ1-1	CASSLGSGQTEAFF	TGCGCCAGCAGCTTGGGGTCAGGTCAAACTGAAGCTTTCTTT
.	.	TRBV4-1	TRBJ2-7	CASSQDPGSYEQYF	TGCGCCAGCAGCCAAGACCCAGGGTCCTACGAGCAGTACTTC
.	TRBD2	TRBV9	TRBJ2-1	CASSAGHSGGTRDEQFF	TGTGCCAGCAGCGCAGGCCATAGCGGGGGGACTAGGGATGAGCAGTTCTTC
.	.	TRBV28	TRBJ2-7	CASSTAFSYEQYF	TGTGCCAGCAGCACAGCTTTCTCCTACGAGCAGTACTTC
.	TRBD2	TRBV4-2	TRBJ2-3	CASSQGVGGSTDTQYF	TGTGCCAGCAGCCAAGGAGTGGGGGGGAGCACAGATACGCAGTATTTT
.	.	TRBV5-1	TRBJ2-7	CASSTRGGEQYF	TGCGCCAGCAGCACGCGCGGAGGGGAGCAGTACTTC
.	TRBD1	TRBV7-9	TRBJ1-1	CASSSDRGLNTEAFF	TGTGCCAGCAGCTCGGACAGGGGCCTGAACACTGAAGCTTTCTTT
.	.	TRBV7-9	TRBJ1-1	CASSTSRGGNTEAFF	TGTGCCAGCAGCACCTCCCGAGGGGGGAACACTGAAGCTTTCTTT
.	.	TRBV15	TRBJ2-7	CATSRTDGLYEQYF	TGTGCCACCAGCAGGACTGACGGGTTATACGAGCAGTACTTC
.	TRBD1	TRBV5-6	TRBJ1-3	CASSLGTGASGNTIYF	TGTGCCAGCAGCCTAGGAACAGGGGCGTCTGGAAACACCATATATTTT
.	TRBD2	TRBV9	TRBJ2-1	CASSVEIAGGSYNEQFF	TGTGCCAGCAGCGTAGAGATAGCGGGGGGATCCTACAATGAGCAGTTCTTC
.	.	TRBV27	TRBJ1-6	CASSLSPGNNSPLHF	TGTGCCAGCAGTTTATCTCCAGGGAATAATTCACCCCTCCACTTT
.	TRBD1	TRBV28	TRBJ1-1	CASSLRTGRNTEAFF	TGTGCCAGCAGTTTAAGGACAGGGAGGAACACTGAAGCTTTCTTT